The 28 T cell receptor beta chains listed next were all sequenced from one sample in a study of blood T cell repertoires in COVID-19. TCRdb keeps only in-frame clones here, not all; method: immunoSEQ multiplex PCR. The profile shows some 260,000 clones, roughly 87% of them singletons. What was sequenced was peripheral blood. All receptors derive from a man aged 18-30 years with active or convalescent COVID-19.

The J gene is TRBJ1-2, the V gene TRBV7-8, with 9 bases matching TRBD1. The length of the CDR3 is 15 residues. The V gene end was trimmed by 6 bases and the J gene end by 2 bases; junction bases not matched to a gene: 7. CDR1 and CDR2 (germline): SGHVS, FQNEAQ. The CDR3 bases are TGTGCCAGCAGATACCGGACAGGGGTCAACTATGGCTACACCTTC. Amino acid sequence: CASRYRTGVNYGYTF.

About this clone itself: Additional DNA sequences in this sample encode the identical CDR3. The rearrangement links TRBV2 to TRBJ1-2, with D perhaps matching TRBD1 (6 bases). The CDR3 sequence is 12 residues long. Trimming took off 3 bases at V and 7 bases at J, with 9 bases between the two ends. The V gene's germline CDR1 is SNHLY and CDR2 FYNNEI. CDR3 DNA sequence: TGTGCCAGCAGTGAGGGGGGGCTTGGCTACACCTTC. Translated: CASSEGGLGYTF.

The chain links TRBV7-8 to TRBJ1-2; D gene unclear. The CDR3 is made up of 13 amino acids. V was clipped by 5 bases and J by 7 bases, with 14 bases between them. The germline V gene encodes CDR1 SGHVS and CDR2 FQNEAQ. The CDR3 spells CASSPGGRAGYTF. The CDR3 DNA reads TGTGCCAGCAGCCCCGGCGGGAGGGCTGGCTACACCTTC. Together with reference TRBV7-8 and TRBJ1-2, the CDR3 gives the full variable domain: GAGVSQSPRYKVAKRGQDVALRCDPISGHVSLFWYQQALGQGPEFLTYFQNEAQLDKSGLPSDRFFAERPEGSVSTLKIQRTQQEDSAVYLCASSPGGRAGYTFGSGTRLTVV.

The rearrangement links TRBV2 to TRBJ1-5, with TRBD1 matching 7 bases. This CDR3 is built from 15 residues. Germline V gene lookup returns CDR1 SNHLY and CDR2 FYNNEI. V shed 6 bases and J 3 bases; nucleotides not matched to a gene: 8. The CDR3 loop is CASRPKTGNNQPQHF. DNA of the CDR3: TGTGCCAGCAGACCTAAGACAGGGAACAATCAGCCCCAGCATTTT.

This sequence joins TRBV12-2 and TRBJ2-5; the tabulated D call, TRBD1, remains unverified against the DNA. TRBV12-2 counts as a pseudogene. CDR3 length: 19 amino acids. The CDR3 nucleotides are TGTGCAAGTCGCTTCCAACTATTGGGGACAGGGGAGTACCAAGAGACCCAGTACTTC. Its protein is CASRFQLLGTGEYQETQYF.

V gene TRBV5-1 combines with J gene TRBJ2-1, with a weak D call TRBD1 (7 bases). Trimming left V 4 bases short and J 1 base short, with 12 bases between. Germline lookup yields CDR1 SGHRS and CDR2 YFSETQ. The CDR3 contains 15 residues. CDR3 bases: TGCGCCAGCAGCCCGGAGGGGGCTTCCTACAATGAGCAGTTCTTC. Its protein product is CASSPEGASYNEQFF.

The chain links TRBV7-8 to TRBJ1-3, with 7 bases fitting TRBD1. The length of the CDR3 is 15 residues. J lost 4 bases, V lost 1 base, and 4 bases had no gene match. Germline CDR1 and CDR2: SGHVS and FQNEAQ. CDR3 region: CASSLERTGGNTIYF. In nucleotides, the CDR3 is TGTGCCAGCAGCTTAGAGCGGACAGGAGGAAACACCATATATTTT. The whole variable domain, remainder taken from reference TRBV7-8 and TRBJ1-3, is GAGVSQSPRYKVAKRGQDVALRCDPISGHVSLFWYQQALGQGPEFLTYFQNEAQLDKSGLPSDRFFAERPEGSVSTLKIQRTQQEDSAVYLCASSLERTGGNTIYFGEGSWLTVV.

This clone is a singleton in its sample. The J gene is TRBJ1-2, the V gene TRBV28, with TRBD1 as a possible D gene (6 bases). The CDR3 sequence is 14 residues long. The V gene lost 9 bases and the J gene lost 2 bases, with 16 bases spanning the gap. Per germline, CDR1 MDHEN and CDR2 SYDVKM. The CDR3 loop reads CASNFWGGNYGYTF. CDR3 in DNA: TGTGCCAGTAATTTTTGGGGGGGCAACTATGGCTACACCTTC.

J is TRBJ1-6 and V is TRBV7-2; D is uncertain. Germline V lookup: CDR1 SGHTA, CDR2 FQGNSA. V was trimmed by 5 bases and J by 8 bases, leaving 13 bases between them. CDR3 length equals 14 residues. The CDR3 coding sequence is TGTGCCAGCAGCCCGCTACGCGGGGATTCACCCCTCCACTTT. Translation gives CASSPLRGDSPLHF.

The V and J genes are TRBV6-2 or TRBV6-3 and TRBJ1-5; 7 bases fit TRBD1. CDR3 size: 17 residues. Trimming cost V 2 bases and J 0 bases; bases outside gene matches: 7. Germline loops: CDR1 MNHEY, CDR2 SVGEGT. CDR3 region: CASSYPRGTDSNQPQHF. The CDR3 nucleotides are TGTGCCAGCAGTTACCCCCGAGGGACAGATAGCAATCAGCCCCAGCATTTT.

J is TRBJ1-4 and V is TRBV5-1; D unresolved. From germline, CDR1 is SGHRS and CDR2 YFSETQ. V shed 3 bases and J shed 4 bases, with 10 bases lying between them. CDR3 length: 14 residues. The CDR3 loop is CASSSLNINEKLFF. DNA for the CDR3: TGCGCCAGCAGCTCCCTTAATATTAATGAAAAACTGTTTTTT. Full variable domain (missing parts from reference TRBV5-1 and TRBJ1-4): KAGVTQTPRYLIKTRGQQVTLSCSPISGHRSVSWYQQTPGQGLQFLFEYFSETQRNKGNFPGRFSGRQFSNSRSEMNVSTLELGDSALYLCASSSLNINEKLFFGSGTQLSVL.

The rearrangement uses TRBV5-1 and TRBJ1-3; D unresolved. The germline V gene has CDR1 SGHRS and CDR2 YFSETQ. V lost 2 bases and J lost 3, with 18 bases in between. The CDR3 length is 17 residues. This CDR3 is CASSLSRLELDGNTIYF. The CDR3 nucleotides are TGCGCCAGCAGCTTATCTCGGCTAGAACTTGATGGAAACACCATATATTTT.

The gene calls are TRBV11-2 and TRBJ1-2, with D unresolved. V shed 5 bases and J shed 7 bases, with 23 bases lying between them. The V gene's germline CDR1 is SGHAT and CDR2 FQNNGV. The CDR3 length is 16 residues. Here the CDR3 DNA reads TGTGCCAGCAGCCCCCTAAATTGGTTGGAGGGTGGTGGCTACACCTTC. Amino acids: CASSPLNWLEGGGYTF.

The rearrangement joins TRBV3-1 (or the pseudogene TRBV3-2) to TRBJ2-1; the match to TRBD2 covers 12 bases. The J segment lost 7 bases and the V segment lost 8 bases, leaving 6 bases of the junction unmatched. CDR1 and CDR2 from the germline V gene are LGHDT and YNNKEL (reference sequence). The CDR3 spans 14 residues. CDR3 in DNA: TGTGCCAGCCGTAGGACTAGCGGGATTAATGAGCAGTTCTTC. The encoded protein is CASRRTSGINEQFF.

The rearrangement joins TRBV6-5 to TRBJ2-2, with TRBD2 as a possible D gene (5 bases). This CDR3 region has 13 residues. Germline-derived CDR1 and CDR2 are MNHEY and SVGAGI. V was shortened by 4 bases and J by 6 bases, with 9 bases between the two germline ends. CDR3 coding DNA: TGTGCCAGCAGTTCACAGAGGGCCGGGGAGCTGTTTTTT. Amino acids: CASSSQRAGELFF.

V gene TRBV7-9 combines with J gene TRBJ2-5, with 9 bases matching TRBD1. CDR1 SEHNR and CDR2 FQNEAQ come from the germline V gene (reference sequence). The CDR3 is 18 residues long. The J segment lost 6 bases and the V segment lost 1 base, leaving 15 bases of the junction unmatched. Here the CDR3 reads CASSLEDRDRVWQKTQYF. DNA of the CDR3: TGTGCCAGCAGCTTAGAAGACCGGGACAGGGTGTGGCAAAAGACCCAGTACTTC.

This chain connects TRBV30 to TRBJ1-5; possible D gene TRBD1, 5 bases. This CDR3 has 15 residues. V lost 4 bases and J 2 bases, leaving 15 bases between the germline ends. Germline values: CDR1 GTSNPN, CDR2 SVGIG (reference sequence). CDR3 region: CAWNIQGAGNQPQHF. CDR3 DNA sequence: TGTGCCTGGAACATTCAGGGTGCGGGCAATCAGCCCCAGCATTTT.

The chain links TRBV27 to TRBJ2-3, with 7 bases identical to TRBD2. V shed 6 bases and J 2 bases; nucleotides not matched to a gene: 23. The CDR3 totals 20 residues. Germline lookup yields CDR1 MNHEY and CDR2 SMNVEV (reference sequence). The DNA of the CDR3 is TGTGCCAGCAGGGATCGGACTAGTTGGTCCGAGGTGGGTCACACAGATACGCAGTATTTT. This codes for CASRDRTSWSEVGHTDTQYF.

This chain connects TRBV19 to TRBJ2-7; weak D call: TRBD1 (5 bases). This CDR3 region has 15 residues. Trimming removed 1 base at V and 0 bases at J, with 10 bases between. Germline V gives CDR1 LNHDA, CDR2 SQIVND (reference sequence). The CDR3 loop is CASSIGGLSSYEQYF. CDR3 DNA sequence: TGTGCCAGTAGTATAGGGGGCTTAAGCTCCTACGAGCAGTACTTC. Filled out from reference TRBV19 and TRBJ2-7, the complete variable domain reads DGGITQSPKYLFRKEGQNVTLSCEQNLNHDAMYWYRQDPGQGLRLIYYSQIVNDFQKGDIAEGYSVSREKKESFPLTVTSAQKNPTAFYLCASSIGGLSSYEQYFGPGTRLTVT.

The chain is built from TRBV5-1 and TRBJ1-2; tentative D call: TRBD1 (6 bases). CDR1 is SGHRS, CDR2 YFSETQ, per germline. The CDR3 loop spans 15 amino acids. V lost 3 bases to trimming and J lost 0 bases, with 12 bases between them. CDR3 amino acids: CASSSGTLANYGYTF. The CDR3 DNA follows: TGCGCCAGCAGCTCTGGGACATTGGCTAACTATGGCTACACCTTC.

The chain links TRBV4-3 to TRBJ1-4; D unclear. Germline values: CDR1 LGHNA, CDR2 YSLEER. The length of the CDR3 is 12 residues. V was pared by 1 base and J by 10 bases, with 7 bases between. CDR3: CASSQVAGKLFF. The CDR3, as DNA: TGCGCCAGCAGCCAAGTGGCAGGAAAACTGTTTTTT.

The CDR3 reads CASSPGLFTDTQYF. The CDR3 coding sequence is TGTGCCAGCAGTCCTGGACTCTTCACAGATACGCAGTATTTT. This chain joins TRBV5-6 and TRBJ2-3; maybe TRBD2 (5 bases). Trimming removed 5 bases at V and 2 bases at J, with 12 bases between. The CDR3 extends over 14 amino acids. Germline CDR1 reads SGHDT; CDR2 reads YYEEEE.

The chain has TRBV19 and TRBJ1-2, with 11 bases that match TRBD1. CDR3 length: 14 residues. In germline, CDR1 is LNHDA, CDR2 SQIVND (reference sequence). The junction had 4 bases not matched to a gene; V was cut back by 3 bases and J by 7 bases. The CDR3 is CASSIRTGGSGYTF. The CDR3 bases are TGTGCCAGTAGTATTCGGACAGGGGGCAGTGGCTACACCTTC.

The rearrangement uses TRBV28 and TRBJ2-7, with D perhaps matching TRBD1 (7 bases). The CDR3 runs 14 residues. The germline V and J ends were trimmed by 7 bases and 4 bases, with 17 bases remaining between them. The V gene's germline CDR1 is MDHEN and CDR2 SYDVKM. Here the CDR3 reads CASIYQGGGYEQYF. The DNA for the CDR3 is TGTGCCAGCATCTACCAGGGGGGAGGATACGAGCAGTACTTC.

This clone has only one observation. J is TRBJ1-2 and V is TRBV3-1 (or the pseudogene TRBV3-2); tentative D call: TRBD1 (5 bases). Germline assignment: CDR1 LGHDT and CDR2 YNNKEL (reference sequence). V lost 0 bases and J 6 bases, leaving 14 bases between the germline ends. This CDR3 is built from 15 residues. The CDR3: CASSQDGGGGDGYTF. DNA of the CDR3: TGTGCCAGCAGCCAAGATGGGGGAGGCGGGGATGGCTACACCTTC.

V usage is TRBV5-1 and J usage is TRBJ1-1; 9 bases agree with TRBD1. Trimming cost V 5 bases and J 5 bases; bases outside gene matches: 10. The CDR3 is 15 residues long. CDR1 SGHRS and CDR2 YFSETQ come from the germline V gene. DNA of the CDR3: TGCGCCAGCAGGGTTACAGGGGGCGGAGGGACTGAAGCTTTCTTT. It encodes CASRVTGGGGTEAFF.

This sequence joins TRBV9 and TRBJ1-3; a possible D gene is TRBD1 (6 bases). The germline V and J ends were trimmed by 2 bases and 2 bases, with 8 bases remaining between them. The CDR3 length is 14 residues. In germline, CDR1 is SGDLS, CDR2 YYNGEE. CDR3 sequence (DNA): TGTGCCAGCAGCGTCAGGGGAACTGGAAACACCATATATTTT. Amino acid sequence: CASSVRGTGNTIYF.

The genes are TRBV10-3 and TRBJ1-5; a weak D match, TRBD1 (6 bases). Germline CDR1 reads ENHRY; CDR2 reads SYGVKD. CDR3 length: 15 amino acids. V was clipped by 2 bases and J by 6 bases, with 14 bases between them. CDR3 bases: TGTGCCATCAGTGAGGCCGGAGACAGGCCTCAGCCCCAGCATTTT. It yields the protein CAISEAGDRPQPQHF.